This T cell receptor beta chain came from a study of neurological immune-mediated disorders. Study-wide background: The multiple sclerosis group of about 35 included around 30 relapsing-remitting and 3 secondary progressive patients.

In its sample, this clonotype was seen a few times. In TCRdb, the 5' RACE reads were re-called with MiXCR into one record per CDR3 protein. There are 30,000 to 40,000 distinct CDR3 sequences in the sample; 3% to 4% occur only once, and around 2% lies in the top ten. This receptor was taken from a man aged 30 to 39 with multiple sclerosis. The sample taken for sequencing was PBMCs.

In DNA, the CDR3 is TGCGCCAGCAGCCAAGATAAGTGTTATGGCTACACCTTC. As protein: CASSQDKCYGYTF. The V gene is TRBV4-3, the J gene TRBJ1-2; D unresolved. The CDR3 is 13 residues long. Germline V lookup: CDR1 LGHNA, CDR2 YSLEER. Deletions cut 0 bases from V and 5 bases from J, with 7 bases between.